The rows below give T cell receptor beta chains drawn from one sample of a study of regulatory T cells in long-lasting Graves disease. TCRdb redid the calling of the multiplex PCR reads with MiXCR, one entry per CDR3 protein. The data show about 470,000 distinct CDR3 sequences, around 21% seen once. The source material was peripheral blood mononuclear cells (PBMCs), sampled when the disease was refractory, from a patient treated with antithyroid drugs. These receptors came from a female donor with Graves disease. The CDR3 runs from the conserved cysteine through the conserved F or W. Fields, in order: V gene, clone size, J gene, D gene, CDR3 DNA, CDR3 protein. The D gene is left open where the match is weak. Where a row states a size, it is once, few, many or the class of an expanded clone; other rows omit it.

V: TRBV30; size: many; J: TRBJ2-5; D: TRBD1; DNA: TGTGCCTGGAGTGCAGGGACAGCGGTGACCCAGTACTTC; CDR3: CAWSAGTAVTQYF
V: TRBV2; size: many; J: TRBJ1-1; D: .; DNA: TGTGCCAGCAGTGCTCCGAACACTGAAGCTTTCTTT; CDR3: CASSAPNTEAFF
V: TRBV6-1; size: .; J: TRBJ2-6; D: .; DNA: TGTACCAGCCGGCGGGCCAACGTCCTGACTTTC; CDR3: CTSRRANVLTF
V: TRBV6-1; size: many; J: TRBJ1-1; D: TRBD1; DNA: TGTGCCAGCAATCCGACAGGGGGTGCGGCTGAAGCTTTCTTT; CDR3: CASNPTGGAAEAFF
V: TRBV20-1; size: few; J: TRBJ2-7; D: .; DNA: TGCAGTGCTAGAGATCGTCGACTTCACTACGAGCAGTACTTC; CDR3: CSARDRRLHYEQYF
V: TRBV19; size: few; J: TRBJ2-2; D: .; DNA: TGTGCCAGTATTGATGATTCTGAGGATGCCGCGAACACCGGGGAGCTGTTTTTT; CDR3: CASIDDSEDAANTGELFF
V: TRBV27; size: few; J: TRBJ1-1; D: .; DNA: TGTGCCAGCAGAAGTGGACCGGTCACTGAAGCTTTCTTT; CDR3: CASRSGPVTEAFF
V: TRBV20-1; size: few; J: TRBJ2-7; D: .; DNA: TGCAGTGCTAGTAAGCAGGGAATCTCCTACGAGCAGTACTTC; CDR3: CSASKQGISYEQYF
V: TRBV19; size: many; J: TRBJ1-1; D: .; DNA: TGTGCCAGTATGCCAGAGGCTCGGAACACTGAAGCTTTCTTT; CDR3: CASMPEARNTEAFF
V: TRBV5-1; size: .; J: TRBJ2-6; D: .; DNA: TGCGCCAGCAGCTTGGGAGGGACCGGTGGGGCCAACGTCCTGACTTTC; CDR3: CASSLGGTGGANVLTF
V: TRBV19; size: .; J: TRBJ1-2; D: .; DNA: TGTGCCAGTAGTATGCGTAGACAAGGAATGAGACCTGGCTATGGCTACACCTTC; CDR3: CASSMRRQGMRPGYGYTF
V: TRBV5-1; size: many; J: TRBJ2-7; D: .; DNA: TGCGCCAGCAGCTTCTCTGCCCCTGGCGAGCAGTACTTC; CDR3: CASSFSAPGEQYF
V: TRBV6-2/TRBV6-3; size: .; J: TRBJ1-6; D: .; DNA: TGTGCCAGCAGTTCGACAGGCCATAATTCACCCCTCCACTTT; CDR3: CASSSTGHNSPLHF
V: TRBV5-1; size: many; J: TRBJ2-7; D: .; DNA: TGTGCCAGCAGTCTGGCTGGGTCCTACGAGCAGTACTTC; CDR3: CASSLAGSYEQYF
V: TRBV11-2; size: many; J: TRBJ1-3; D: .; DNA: TGTGCCAGCAGCCATCACACCGGGGCACCTGGAAACACCATATATTTT; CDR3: CASSHHTGAPGNTIYF
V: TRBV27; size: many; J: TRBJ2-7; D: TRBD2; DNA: TGTGCCAGCAGTAGTAGCGGGAGGAGCTACGAGCAGTACTTC; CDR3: CASSSSGRSYEQYF
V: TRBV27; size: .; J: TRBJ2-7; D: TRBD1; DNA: TGTGCCAGCGAGGACAGGGCGTCCTACGAGCAGTACTTC; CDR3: CASEDRASYEQYF
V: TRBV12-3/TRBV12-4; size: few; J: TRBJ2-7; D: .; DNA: TGTGCCAGCCTGGGACTAGGGGGCCCCTACGAGCAGTACTTC; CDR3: CASLGLGGPYEQYF
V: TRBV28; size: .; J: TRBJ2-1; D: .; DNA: TGTGCCAGCGGGAGGAATCACAATGAGCAGTTCTTC; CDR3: CASGRNHNEQFF
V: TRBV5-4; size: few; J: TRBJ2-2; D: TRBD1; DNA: TGTGCCAGCAGTACAGGGACAGCGATCGGGGAGCTGTTTTTT; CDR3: CASSTGTAIGELFF
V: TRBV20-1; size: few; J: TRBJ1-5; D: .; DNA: TGCAGTGCTAGACCAAACCAGGGAGGCGGGCAGCCCCAGCATTTT; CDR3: CSARPNQGGGQPQHF
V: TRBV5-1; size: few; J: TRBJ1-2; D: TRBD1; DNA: TGCGCCAGCAGCCGGGACAGCGTCAGGGGCTACACCTTC; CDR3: CASSRDSVRGYTF
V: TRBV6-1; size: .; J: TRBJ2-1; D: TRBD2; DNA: TGTGCCAGCACTTTTCACGGGGGGAGCTCCTACAATGAGCAGTTCTTC; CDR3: CASTFHGGSSYNEQFF
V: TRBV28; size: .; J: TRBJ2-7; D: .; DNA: TGTGCCAGCAGTCCCGCCGTGGAGCAGTACTTC; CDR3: CASSPAVEQYF
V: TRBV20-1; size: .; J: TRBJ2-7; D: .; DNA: TGCAGTGCCCCGGAGCGGCTACACTACGAGCAGTACTTC; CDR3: CSAPERLHYEQYF
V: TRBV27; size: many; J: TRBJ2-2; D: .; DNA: TGTGCCAGCAGTCCCGGTGACGGGGAGCTGTTTTTT; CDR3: CASSPGDGELFF
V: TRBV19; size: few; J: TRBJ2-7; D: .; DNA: TGTGCCAGTAGTGGATTCATTACAGGTGGTCCCTACGAGCAGTACTTC; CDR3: CASSGFITGGPYEQYF
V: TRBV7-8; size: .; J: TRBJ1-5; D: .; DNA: TGTGCCAGCAGCAATCAGGGAGATCAGCCCCAGCATTTT; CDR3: CASSNQGDQPQHF
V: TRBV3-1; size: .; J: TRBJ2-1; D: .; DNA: TGTGCCAGCAGCCAAGCCCAGATAGGGGATGAGCAGTTCTTC; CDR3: CASSQAQIGDEQFF
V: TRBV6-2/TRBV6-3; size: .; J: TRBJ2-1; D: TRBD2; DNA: TGTGCCAGCAGTCCGAGGGGGACAGGGACTAGCGGAATGGACAATGAGCAGTTCTTC; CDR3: CASSPRGTGTSGMDNEQFF
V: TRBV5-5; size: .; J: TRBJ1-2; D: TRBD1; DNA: TGTGCCAGCAGCCTTATGACAGGGAATGGCTACACCTTC; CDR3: CASSLMTGNGYTF
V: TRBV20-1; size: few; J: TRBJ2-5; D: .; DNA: TGCAGTGCTAGGCCAGGTGCAGAGACCCAGTACTTC; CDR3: CSARPGAETQYF
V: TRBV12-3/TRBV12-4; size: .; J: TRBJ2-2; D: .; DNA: TGTGCCAGCAGTCCTAGGCAGGGCGGGGACACCGGGGAGCTGTTTTTT; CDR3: CASSPRQGGDTGELFF
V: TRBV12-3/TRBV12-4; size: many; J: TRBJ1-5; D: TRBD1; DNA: TGTGCCAGCAGTTTGGGGGACAGGGGAATCGGGGGAGCCAATCAGCCCCAGCATTTT; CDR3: CASSLGDRGIGGANQPQHF
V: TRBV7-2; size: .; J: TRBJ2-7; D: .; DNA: TGTGCCAGCAGCTCGGCAGGGGATACCTACGAGCAGTACTTC; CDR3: CASSSAGDTYEQYF
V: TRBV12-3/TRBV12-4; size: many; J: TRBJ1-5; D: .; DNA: TGTGCCAGCAGTTTGACGGGAGTGGGCAATCAGCCCCAGCATTTT; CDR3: CASSLTGVGNQPQHF
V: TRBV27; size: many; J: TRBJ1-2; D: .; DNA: TGTGCCAGCAGTCCCACGACAGGTTGGAGCTTCGGCTACACCTTC; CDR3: CASSPTTGWSFGYTF
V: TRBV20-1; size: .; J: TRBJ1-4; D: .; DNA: TGCAGTGCCCTGGAGGCGGGAACTAATGAAAAACTGTTTTTT; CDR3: CSALEAGTNEKLFF
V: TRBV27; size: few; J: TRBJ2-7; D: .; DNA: TGTGCCAGCAAAAACTCCTACGAGCAGTACTTC; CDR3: CASKNSYEQYF
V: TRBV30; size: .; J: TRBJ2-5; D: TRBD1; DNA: TGTGCCTGGAGTCCGGGACAGGGGGAACAAGAGACCCAGAACTTC; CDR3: CAWSPGQGEQETQNF
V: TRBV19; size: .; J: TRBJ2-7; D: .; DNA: TGTGCCACCGTATCAGCCTCCTACGAGCAGTACTTC; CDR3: CATVSASYEQYF
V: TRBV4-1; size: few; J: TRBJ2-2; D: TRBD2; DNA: TGCGCCAGCAGCCAAGCCCCTGCGGGAGCCTTCACCGGGGAGCTGTTTTTT; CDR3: CASSQAPAGAFTGELFF
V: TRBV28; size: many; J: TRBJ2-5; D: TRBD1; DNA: TGTGCCAGCAGTTTATGGGGACAGGGTACCCATGAGACCCAGTACTTC; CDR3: CASSLWGQGTHETQYF
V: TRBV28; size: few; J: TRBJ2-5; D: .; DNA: TGTGCCAGCACCCAAGCGAAAGAGACCCAGTACTTC; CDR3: CASTQAKETQYF
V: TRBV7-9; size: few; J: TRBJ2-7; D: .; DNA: TGTGCCAGCAGCTTAGGGGTGGGGATGGCTGAGTTCGAGCAGTACTTC; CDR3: CASSLGVGMAEFEQYF
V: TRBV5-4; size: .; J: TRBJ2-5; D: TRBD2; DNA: TGTGCCAGCAGCTTGCTTTGGAGCGGGAGTGAAGAGACCCAGTACTTC; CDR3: CASSLLWSGSEETQYF
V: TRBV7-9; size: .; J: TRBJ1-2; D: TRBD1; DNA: TGTGCCAGCAGACCCGACAGGGAGATCACGGGTTACACCTTC; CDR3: CASRPDREITGYTF